The 13 T cell receptor beta chains reported below all come from one sample, sequenced in a study of OX40 agonist ivuxolimab in advanced cancers. Library construction relied on the immunoSEQ multiplex PCR assay. Entries here come from immuneACCESS through TCRdb and include only in-frame sequences with V and J called. Some clones fail to appear in such tables; in the studies checked, an unresolved V gene covers under half of the shortfall, and the cause of the remainder is unknown. The sample yields about 42,000 clones; more than 80% were counted once. The leading ten clones occupy approximately 4.6% of the sample. Sequenced here: CD4+ or CD8+ T cells sorted from blood, sampled in a trial of the OX40 agonist ivuxolimab. The receptors were sampled from an adult with an advanced solid tumor such as melanoma, head and neck, liver or kidney cancer.

This clone was counted a single time. The chain employs TRBV7-2 and TRBJ2-5; D perhaps matches TRBD2 (6 bases). CDR3 size: 13 residues. Germline CDR1 is SGHTA and CDR2 is FQGNSA. Deletions cut 6 bases from V and 5 bases from J, with 13 bases between. The CDR3 coding sequence is TGTGCCAGCAGGTATAGCGGAACCGAGACCCAGTACTTC. It translates to CASRYSGTETQYF.

This rearrangement joins TRBV7-6 to TRBJ2-1, with a weak D call TRBD2 (6 bases). Germline CDR1 reads SGHVS; CDR2 reads FNYEAQ. The V end was cut by 2 bases, the J end by 7 bases, with 12 bases between. The CDR3 length is 14 residues. CDR3 bases: TGTGCCAGCAGCTTATGGTCCCGGGGGAATGAGCAGTTCTTC. This codes for CASSLWSRGNEQFF.

The chain has TRBV7-8 and TRBJ1-2, with D possibly TRBD1 on 6 matching bases. Germline V gene lookup returns CDR1 SGHVS and CDR2 FQNEAQ. V lost 5 bases and J lost 7, with 26 bases in between. There are 17 residues in the CDR3. Here the CDR3 reads CASSPTTPTGIASGYTF. The CDR3, as DNA: TGTGCCAGCAGCCCAACGACTCCGACAGGAATTGCGAGTGGCTACACCTTC.

The chain recombines TRBV2 with TRBJ1-4; the D gene is possibly TRBD1 (5 bases). The CDR3 spans 15 residues. Germline V CDR1 and CDR2: SNHLY, FYNNEI. V dropped 3 bases and J dropped 6 bases, with 14 bases sitting between them. The CDR3 spells CASSELGALDEKLFF. The CDR3 nucleotides read TGTGCCAGCAGTGAGCTTGGGGCCCTAGATGAAAAACTGTTTTTT.

This rearrangement joins TRBV19 to TRBJ1-5; the D is unclear. The V end lost 4 bases, the J end lost 2 bases, and 15 bases lay between the germline ends. The V gene's germline CDR1 is LNHDA and CDR2 SQIVND (reference sequence). The CDR3 contains 16 residues. In DNA, the CDR3 is TGTGCCAGTAGTAAAAAGATCCCTCTGGGCAATCAGCCCCAGCATTTT. As protein: CASSKKIPLGNQPQHF.

V and J are TRBV4-1 and TRBJ2-5; D possibly uses TRBD1 or TRBD2 (5 bases each). This CDR3 spans 15 amino acids. Between the trimmed V and J ends, which lost 1 base and 5 bases, there was a span of 14 bases. Germline CDR1 is MGHRA and CDR2 is YSYEKL. The CDR3 sequence: CASSQVGAGTETQYF. The CDR3 DNA reads TGCGCCAGCAGCCAAGTCGGTGCAGGGACCGAGACCCAGTACTTC.

The chain couples TRBV7-9 to TRBJ2-6; D uncertain. Germline V lookup: CDR1 SEHNR, CDR2 FQNEAQ (reference sequence). The V gene lost 4 bases and the J gene lost 8 bases, with 9 bases spanning the gap. The CDR3 spans 13 residues. CDR3 amino acids: CASSYTKTNVLTF. Here the CDR3 DNA reads TGTGCCAGCAGCTACACTAAAACCAACGTCCTGACTTTC.

This clone was observed a handful of times. The chain recombines TRBV7-2 with TRBJ2-7; D is perhaps TRBD2 (6 bases). V was shortened by 4 bases and J by 7 bases, with 11 bases between the two germline ends. The CDR3 consists of 12 residues. The germline V gene encodes CDR1 SGHTA and CDR2 FQGNSA. The CDR3 here is CASSSTGTEQYF. For the CDR3, the DNA is TGTGCCAGCAGCTCCACCGGGACTGAGCAGTACTTC.

Worth noting for this clone: An end of the junction differs from the germline gene, which may be a read error. The rearrangement uses TRBV5-1 and TRBJ2-3, with D maybe TRBD2 (6 bases). The germline CDR1 and CDR2 sequences are SGHRS and YFSETQ. This CDR3 region has 17 residues. The CDR3 reads CASSPAFETRGTDTQYF. The CDR3 nucleotides read TGCGCCAGCAGCCCTGCTTTTGAGACTAGGGGCACGGATACGCAGTATTTT.

V usage is TRBV4-1 and J usage is TRBJ1-5; TRBD1 is a possible D gene (5 bases). Germline CDR1 and CDR2: MGHRA and YSYEKL. Trimming cost V 0 bases and J 7 bases, with 7 bases left between them. This CDR3 region has 13 residues. The DNA of the CDR3 is TGCGCCAGCAGCCAAGATGAGGGGCAGCCCCAGCATTTT. Translation gives CASSQDEGQPQHF.

The chain is built from TRBV6-1 and TRBJ2-3; 7 bases are a match to TRBD2. Trimming at V came to 1 base and at J to 3 bases, leaving 4 bases not matched to a gene. The CDR3 is 15 amino acids. Germline V gene lookup returns CDR1 MNHNS and CDR2 SASEGT. This CDR3 is CASSEERGRTDTQYF. The CDR3 region has the DNA TGTGCCAGCAGTGAAGAGCGGGGTAGAACAGATACGCAGTATTTT.

The CDR3 sequence is CASSFREAGGLEKLFF. DNA of the CDR3: TGTGCCAGCAGCTTCAGAGAGGCAGGGGGCCTTGAAAAACTGTTTTTT. This rearrangement joins TRBV7-8 to TRBJ1-4; 8 bases fit TRBD1. Germline CDR1 SGHVS, CDR2 FQNEAQ. V lost 3 bases, J lost 7 bases, and 10 bases stayed unmatched. The CDR3 is 16 residues long.

This chain links TRBV15 with TRBJ2-1; a weak D match, TRBD1 (6 bases). Germline V lookup: CDR1 LNHNV, CDR2 YYDKDF (reference sequence). V lost 1 base and J 0 bases, leaving 16 bases between the germline ends. The CDR3 is made up of 18 amino acids. As DNA, the CDR3 is TGTGCCACCAGCAGAGGGACAGAAGGAAGGAGCTCCTACAATGAGCAGTTCTTC. It translates to CATSRGTEGRSSYNEQFF.